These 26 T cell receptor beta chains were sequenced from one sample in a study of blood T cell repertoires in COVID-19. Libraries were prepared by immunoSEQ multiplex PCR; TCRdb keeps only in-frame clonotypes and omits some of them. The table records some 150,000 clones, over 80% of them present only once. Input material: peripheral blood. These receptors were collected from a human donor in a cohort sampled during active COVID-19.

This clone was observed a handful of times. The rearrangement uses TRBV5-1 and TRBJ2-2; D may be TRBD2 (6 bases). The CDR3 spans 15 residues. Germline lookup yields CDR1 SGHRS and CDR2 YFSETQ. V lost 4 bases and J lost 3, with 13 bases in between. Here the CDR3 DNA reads TGCGCCAGCAGCCCGAGGAGGGCTGACACCGGGGAGCTGTTTTTT. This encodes CASSPRRADTGELFF.

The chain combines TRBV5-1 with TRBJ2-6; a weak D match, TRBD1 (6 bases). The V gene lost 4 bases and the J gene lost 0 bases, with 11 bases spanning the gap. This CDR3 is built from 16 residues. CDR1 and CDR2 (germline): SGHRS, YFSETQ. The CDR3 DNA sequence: TGCGCCAGCAGCATGACAGGCCCCTCTGGGGCCAACGTCCTGACTTTC. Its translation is CASSMTGPSGANVLTF.

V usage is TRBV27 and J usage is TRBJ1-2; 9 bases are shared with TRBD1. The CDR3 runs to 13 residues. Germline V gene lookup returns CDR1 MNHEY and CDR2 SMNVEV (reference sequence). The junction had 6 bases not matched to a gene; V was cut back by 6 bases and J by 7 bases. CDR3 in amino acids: CASSTGGRSGYTF. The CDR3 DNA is TGTGCCAGCAGCACAGGGGGCAGGAGTGGCTACACCTTC.

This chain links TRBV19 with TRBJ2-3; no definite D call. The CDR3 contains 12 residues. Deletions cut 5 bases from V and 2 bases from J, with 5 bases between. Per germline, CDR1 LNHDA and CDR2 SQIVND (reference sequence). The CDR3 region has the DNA TGTGCCAGTAGTTTCCACACAGATACGCAGTATTTT. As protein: CASSFHTDTQYF.

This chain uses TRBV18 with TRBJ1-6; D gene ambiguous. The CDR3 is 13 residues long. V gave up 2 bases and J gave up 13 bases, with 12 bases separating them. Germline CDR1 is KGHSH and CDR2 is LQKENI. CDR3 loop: CASSPDARPPLHF. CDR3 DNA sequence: TGTGCCAGCTCACCAGACGCGAGGCCGCCCCTCCACTTT. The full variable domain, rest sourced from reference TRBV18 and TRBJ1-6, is NAGVMQNPRHLVRRRGQEARLRCSPMKGHSHVYWYRQLPEEGLKFMVYLQKENIIDESGMPKERFSAEFPKEGPSILRIQQVVRGDSAAYFCASSPDARPPLHFGNGTRLTVT.

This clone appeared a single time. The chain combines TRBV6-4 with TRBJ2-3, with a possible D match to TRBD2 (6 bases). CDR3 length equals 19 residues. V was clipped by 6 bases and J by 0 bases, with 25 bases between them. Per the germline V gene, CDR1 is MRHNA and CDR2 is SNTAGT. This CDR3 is CASSVTPYSSANSTDTQYF. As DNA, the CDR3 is TGTGCCAGCAGCGTAACACCGTACTCTAGCGCCAATAGCACAGATACGCAGTATTTT.

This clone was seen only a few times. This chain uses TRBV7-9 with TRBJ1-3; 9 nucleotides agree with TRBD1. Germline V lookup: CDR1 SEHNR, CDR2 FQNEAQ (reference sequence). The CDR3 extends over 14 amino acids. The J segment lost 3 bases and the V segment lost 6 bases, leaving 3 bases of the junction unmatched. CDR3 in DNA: TGTGCCAGCAGACGACAGGGGGATGGAAACACCATATATTTT. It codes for CASRRQGDGNTIYF.

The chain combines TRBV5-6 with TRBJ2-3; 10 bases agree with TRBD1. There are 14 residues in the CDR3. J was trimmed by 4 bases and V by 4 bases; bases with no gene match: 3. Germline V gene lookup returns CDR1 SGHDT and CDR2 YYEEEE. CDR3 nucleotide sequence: TGTGCCAGCAGCCCGGGACAGGGGCCAGATACGCAGTATTTT. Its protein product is CASSPGQGPDTQYF.

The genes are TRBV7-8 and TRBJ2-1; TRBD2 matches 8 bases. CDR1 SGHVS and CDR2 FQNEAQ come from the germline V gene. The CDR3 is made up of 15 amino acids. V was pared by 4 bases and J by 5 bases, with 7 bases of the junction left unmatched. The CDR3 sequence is CASSSSGTRNNEQFF. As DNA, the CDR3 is TGTGCCAGCAGCTCCTCCGGGACTAGGAACAATGAGCAGTTCTTC.

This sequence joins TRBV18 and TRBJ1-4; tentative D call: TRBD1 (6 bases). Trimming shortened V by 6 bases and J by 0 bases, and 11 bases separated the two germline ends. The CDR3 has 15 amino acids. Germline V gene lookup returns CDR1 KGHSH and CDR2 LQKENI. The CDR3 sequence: CASSLGQSTNEKLFF. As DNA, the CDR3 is TGTGCCAGCTCCCTAGGACAGTCAACTAATGAAAAACTGTTTTTT.

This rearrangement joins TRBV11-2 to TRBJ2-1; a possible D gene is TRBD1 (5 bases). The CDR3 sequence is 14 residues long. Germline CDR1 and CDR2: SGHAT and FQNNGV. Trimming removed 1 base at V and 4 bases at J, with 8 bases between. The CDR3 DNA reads TGTGCCAGCAGCTTAGCCCGACAGTACAATGAGCAGTTCTTC. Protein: CASSLARQYNEQFF. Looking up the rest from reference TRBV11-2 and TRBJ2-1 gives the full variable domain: EAGVAQSPRYKIIEKRQSVAFWCNPISGHATLYWYQQILGQGPKLLIQFQNNGVVDDSQLPKDRFSAERLKGVDSTLKIQPAKLEDSAVYLCASSLARQYNEQFFGPGTRLTVL.

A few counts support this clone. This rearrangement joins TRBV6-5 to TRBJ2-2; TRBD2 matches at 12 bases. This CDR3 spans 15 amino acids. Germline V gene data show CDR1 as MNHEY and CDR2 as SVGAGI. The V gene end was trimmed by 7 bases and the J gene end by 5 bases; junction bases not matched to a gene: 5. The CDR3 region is CASTKGLAGTGELFF. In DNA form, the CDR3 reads TGTGCCAGCACCAAAGGACTAGCGGGAACCGGGGAGCTGTTTTTT.

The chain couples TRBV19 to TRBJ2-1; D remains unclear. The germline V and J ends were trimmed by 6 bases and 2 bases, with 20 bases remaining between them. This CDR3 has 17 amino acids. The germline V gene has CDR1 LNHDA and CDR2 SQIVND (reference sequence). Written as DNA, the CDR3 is TGTGCCAGTAGCATACGTCCCGAGACGAGGACCTACAATGAGCAGTTCTTC. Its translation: CASSIRPETRTYNEQFF.

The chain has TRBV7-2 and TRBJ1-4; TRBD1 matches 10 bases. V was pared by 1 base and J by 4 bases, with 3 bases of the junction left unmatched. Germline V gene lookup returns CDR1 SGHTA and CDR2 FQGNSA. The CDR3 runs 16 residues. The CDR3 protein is CASSLGTGGGNEKLFF. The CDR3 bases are TGTGCCAGCAGCTTAGGGACAGGGGGAGGTAATGAAAAACTGTTTTTT.

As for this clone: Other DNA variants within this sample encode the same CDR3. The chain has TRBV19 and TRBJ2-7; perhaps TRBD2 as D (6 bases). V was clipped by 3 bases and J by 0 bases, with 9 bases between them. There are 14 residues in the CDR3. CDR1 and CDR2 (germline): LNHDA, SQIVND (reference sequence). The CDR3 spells CASSIGGSSYEQYF. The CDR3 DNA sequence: TGTGCCAGTAGTATTGGGGGGAGCTCCTACGAGCAGTACTTC.

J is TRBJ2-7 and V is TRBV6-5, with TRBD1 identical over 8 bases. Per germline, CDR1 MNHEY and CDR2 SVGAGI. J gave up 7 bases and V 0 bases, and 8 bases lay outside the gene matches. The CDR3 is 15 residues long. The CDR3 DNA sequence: TGTGCCAGCAGTTACTCGGGCAGGGGGCATGGGGAGCAGTACTTC. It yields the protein CASSYSGRGHGEQYF.

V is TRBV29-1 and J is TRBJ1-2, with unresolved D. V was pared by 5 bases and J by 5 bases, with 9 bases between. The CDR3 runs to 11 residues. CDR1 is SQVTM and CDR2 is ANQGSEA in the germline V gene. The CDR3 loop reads CSVFGWYGYTF. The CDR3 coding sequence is TGCAGCGTTTTCGGTTGGTATGGCTACACCTTC.

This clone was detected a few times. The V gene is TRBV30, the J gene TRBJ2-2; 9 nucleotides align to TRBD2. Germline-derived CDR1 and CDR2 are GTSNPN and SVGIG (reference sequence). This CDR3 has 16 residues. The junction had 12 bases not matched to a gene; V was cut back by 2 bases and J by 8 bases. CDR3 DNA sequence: TGTGCCTGGAGTCCATTCGGTAGCGGGAGTGTGGGGGAGCTGTTTTTT. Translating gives CAWSPFGSGSVGELFF.

In nucleotides, the CDR3 is TGTGCCAGCAGCGCACTAGCGGGAGGGGGGATGGATGAGCAGTTCTTC. Encoded protein: CASSALAGGGMDEQFF. The chain combines TRBV7-2 with TRBJ2-1, with TRBD2 identical over 13 bases. Germline V CDR1 and CDR2: SGHTA, FQGNSA. Germline trimming cut 5 bases from V and 8 bases from J; bases unmatched to any gene: 9. CDR3 size: 16 residues.

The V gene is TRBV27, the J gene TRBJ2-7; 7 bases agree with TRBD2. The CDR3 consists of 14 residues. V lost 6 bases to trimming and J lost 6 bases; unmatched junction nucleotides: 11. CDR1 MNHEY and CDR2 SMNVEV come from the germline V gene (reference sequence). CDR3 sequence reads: CASSSAGVVREQYF. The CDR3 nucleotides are TGTGCCAGCAGCTCGGCGGGAGTGGTCCGCGAGCAGTACTTC.

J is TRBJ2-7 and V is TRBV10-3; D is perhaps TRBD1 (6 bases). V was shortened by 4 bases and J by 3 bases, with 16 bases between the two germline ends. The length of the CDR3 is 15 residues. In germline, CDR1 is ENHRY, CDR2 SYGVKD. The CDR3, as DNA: TGTGCCATCAGTGGACAGGATCCTCCCGACTACGAGCAGTACTTC. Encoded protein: CAISGQDPPDYEQYF.

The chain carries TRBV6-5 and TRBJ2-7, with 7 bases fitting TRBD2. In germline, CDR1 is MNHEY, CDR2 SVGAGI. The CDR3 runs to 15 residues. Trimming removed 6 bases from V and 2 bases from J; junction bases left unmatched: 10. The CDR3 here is CASSPEASGAYEQYF. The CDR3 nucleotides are TGTGCCAGCAGCCCCGAAGCTAGCGGAGCCTACGAGCAGTACTTC.

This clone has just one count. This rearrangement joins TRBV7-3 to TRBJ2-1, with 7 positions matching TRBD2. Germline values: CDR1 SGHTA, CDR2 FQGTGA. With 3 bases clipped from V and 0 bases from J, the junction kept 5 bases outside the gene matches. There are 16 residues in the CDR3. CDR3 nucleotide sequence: TGTGCCAGCAGCTTGTCTAGCGGAATCTCCTACAATGAGCAGTTCTTC. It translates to CASSLSSGISYNEQFF. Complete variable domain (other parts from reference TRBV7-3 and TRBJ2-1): GAGVSQTPSNKVTEKGKYVELRCDPISGHTALYWYRQSLGQGPEFLIYFQGTGAADDSGLPNDRFFAVRPEGSVSTLKIQRTERGDSAVYLCASSLSSGISYNEQFFGPGTRLTVL.

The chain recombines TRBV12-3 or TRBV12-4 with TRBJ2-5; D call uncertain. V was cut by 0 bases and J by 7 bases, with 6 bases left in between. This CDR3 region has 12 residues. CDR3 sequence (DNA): TGTGCCAGCAGTTTAGCACGCGGGACCCAGTACTTC. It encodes CASSLARGTQYF.

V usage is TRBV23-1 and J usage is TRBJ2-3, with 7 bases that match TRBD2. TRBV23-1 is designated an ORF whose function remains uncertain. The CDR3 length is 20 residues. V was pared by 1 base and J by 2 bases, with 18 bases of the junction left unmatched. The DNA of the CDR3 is TGCGCCAGCAGTCAATGGATGTTTCCTGGAGCGGGAACGTACACAGATACGCAGTATTTT. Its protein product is CASSQWMFPGAGTYTDTQYF.

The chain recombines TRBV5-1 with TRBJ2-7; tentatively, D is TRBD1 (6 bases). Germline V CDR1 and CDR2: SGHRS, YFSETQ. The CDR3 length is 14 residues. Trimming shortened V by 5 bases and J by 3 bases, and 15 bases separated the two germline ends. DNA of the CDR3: TGCGCCAGCAGGGGACAAAACAAGTACTACGAGCAGTACTTC. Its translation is CASRGQNKYYEQYF.